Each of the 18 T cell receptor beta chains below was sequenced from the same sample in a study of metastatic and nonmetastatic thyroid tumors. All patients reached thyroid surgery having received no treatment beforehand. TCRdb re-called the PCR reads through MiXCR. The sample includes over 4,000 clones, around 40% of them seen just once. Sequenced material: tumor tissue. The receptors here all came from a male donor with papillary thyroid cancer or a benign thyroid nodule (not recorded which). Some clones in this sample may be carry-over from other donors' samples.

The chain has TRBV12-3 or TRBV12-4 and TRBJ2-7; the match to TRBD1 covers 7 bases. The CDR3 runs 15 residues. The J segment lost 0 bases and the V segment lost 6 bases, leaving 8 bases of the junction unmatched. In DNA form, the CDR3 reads TGTGCCAGCAGCACTAACCGACAGGGCTCCTACGAGCAGTACTTC. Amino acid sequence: CASSTNRQGSYEQYF.

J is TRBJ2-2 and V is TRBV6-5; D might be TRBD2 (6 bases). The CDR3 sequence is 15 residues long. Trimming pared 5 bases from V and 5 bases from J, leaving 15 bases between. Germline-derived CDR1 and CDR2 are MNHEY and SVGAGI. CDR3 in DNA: TGTGCCAGCAGTATACGGGACTTCCCTACCGGGGAGCTGTTTTTT. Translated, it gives CASSIRDFPTGELFF.

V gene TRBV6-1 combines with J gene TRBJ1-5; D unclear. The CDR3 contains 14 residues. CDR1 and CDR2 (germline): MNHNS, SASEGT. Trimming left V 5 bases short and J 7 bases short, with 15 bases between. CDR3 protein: CASSTSWSGQPQHF. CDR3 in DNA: TGTGCCAGCAGTACGTCATGGTCTGGGCAGCCCCAGCATTTT.

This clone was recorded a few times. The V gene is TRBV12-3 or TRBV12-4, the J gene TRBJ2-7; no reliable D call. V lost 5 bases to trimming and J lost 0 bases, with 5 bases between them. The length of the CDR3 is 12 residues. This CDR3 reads CASSGSSYEQYF. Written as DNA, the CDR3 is TGTGCCAGCAGTGGGTCCTCCTACGAGCAGTACTTC.

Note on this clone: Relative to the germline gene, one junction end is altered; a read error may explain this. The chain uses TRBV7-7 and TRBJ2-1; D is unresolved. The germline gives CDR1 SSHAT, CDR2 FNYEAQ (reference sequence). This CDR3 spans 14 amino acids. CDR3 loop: CASSLLGQYNEQFF. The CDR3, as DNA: TGTGCTAGCAGCTTGTTGGGCCAGTACAATGAGCAGTTCTTC.

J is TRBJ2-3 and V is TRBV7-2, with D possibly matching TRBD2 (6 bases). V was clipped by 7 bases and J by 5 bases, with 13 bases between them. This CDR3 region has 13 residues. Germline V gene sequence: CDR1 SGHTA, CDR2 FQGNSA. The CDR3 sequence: CASTVVGGDTQYF. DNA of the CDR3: TGTGCCAGCACCGTTGTCGGGGGAGATACGCAGTATTTT.

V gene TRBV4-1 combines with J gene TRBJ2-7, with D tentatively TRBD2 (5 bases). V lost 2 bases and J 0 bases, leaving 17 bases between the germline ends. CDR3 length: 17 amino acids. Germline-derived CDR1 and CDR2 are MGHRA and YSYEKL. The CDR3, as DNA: TGCGCCAGCAGCCAAACCTCAAGAGGGCGGTCCTCCTACGAGCAGTACTTC. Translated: CASSQTSRGRSSYEQYF.

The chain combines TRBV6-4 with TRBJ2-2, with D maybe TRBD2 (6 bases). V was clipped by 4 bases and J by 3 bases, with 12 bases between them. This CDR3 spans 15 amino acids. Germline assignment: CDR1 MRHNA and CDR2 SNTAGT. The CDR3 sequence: CASSARGIDTGELFF. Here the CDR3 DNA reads TGTGCCAGCAGTGCCCGGGGGATCGACACCGGGGAGCTGTTTTTT.

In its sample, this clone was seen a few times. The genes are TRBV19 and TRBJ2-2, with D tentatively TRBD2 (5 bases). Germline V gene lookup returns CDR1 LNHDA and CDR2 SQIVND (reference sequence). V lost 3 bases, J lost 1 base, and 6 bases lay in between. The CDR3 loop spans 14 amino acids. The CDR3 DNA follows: TGTGCCAGTAGTATTGGAGGGAACACCGGGGAGCTGTTTTTT. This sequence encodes CASSIGGNTGELFF.

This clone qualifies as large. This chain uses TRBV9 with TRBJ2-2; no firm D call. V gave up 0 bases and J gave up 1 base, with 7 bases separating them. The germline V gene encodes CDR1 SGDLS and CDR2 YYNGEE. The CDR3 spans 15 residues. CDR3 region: CASSVDRQNTGELFF. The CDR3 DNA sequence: TGTGCCAGCAGCGTAGATCGGCAGAACACCGGGGAGCTGTTTTTT.

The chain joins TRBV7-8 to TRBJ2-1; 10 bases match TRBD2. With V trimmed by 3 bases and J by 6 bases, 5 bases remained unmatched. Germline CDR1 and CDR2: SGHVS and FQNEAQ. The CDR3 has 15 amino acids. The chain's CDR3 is CASSLGASGSNEQFF. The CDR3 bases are TGTGCCAGCAGCTTGGGGGCTAGCGGGAGCAATGAGCAGTTCTTC. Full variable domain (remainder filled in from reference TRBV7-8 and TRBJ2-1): GAGVSQSPRYKVAKRGQDVALRCDPISGHVSLFWYQQALGQGPEFLTYFQNEAQLDKSGLPSDRFFAERPEGSVSTLKIQRTQQEDSAVYLCASSLGASGSNEQFFGPGTRLTVL.

DNA for the CDR3: TGTGCCAGCAGCACCGGGACTAATCAGCCCCAGCATTTT. Protein product: CASSTGTNQPQHF. The rearrangement links TRBV27 to TRBJ1-5; tentative D call: TRBD1 (5 bases). The CDR3 contains 13 residues. V gave up 6 bases and J gave up 4 bases, with 10 bases separating them. CDR1 and CDR2 from the germline V gene are MNHEY and SMNVEV (reference sequence).

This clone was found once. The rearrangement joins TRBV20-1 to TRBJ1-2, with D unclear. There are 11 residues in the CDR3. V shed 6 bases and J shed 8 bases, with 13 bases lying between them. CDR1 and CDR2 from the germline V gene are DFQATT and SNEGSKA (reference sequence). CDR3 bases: TGCAGTGCGGAATCATCGCGGGGCTACACCTTC. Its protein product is CSAESSRGYTF.

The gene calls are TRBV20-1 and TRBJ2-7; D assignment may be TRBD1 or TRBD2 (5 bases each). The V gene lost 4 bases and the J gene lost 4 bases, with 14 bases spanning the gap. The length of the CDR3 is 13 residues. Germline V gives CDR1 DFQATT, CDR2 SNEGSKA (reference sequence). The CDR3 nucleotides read TGCAGTGCTAACGTGGGGGAGAGGTACGAGCAGTACTTC. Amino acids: CSANVGERYEQYF.

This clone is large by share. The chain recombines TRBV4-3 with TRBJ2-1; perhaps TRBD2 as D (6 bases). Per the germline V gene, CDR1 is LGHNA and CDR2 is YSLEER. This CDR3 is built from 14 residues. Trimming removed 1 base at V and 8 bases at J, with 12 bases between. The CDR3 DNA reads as TGCGCCAGCAGCCAAGGGACTGGGAGGTATGAGCAGTTCTTC. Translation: CASSQGTGRYEQFF.

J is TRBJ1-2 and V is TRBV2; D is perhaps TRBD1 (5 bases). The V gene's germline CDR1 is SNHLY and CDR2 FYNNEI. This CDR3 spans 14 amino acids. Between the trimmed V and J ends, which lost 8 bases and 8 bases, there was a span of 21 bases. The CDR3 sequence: CASASLVGVRGYTF. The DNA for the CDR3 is TGTGCCAGCGCCTCTCTTGTGGGGGTAAGAGGCTACACCTTC.

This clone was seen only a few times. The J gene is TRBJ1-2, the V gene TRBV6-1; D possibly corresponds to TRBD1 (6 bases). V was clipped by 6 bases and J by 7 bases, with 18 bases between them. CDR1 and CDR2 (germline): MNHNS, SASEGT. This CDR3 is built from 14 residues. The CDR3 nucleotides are TGTGCCAGCAGACCCCGAAGACAGGCTTTTGGCTACACCTTC. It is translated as CASRPRRQAFGYTF.

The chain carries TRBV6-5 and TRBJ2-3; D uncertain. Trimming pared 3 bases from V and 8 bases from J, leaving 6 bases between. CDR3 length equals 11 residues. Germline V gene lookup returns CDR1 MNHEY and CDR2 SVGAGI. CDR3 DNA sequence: TGTGCCAGCAGTTATGTGGGTACGCAGTATTTT. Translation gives CASSYVGTQYF.